This T cell receptor (beta chain) stems from a study of T cells in Graves' hyperthyroidism and ophthalmopathy. Across the study: Once the initial diagnosis was made, peripheral blood was obtained before any treatment.

This clonotype has ten or more counts. The germline V and J ends were trimmed by 5 bases and 2 bases, with 12 bases remaining between them. CDR1 PRHDT and CDR2 FYEKMQ come from the germline V gene (reference sequence). The CDR3 is 14 residues long. Diagnoses were made from clinical symptoms, serum measures (thyroxine and TRAb), thyroid ultrasound and orbital computed tomography. Amplified TCR beta CDR3 regions derived from RNA transcripts. HTBI primers were the set used in a first-round RT-PCR of the TCR CDR3. MiXCR, applied by TCRdb to the multiplex PCR reads, yields one record per CDR3 protein. The sample lists under 350,000 distinct CDR3 sequences; 20% to 25% were seen once.

The sequence derives from a woman aged 50 to 60 with Graves' hyperthyroidism. The specimen was blood. This sequence joins TRBV13 and TRBJ1-2, with D possibly being TRBD1 (5 bases). CDR3 sequence: CASSRGRGNYGYTF. The CDR3 DNA is TGTGCCAGCAGCCGAGGACGGGGGAACTATGGCTACACCTTC.